The T cell receptor (beta chain) under discussion was sequenced for a study of T-cell memory formation after mild COVID-19. About the research overall: There were largely donor-specific TCR clusters. Overall study findings and caveats: Second-wave clones peaking on day 37 lacked confirmed SARS-CoV-2 specificity.

In the case of this clonotype: Its antigen is unidentified.

TCRdb processed the 5' RACE reads anew with MiXCR; each CDR3 protein has one entry. The profile shows about 420,000 distinct CDR3 sequences, about 22% of them singletons. CDR3 size: 18 residues. Looked up from germline, CDR1 is DFQATT and CDR2 is SNEGSKA (reference sequence). J was trimmed by 0 bases and V by 3 bases; bases with no gene match: 11. This receptor was taken from an adult woman who had mild COVID-19 (a few samples of this study predate the infection). Cell type and time point are not known. V and J are TRBV20-1 and TRBJ2-7; 13 nucleotides agree with TRBD2. Sequenced input: PBMCs or a T cell subset sorted from them (not recorded which). The CDR3 sequence: CSASRGGLAGFSSYEQYF. The CDR3 coding sequence is TGCAGTGCTAGTAGGGGGGGACTAGCGGGATTCAGCTCCTACGAGCAGTACTTC.